This TCR beta chain was profiled in a study of blood T cell repertoires in COVID-19. As for the study in general: Italy, Spain and the United States were the sources of the convalescent and acute COVID-19 samples. PBMCs, B-cell-depleted T cells, or T cells were the source of the cDNA or gDNA that made up the material.

This clone came up once. Patients of the Seattle cohort, enrolled during active infection, were followed longitudinally. The authors' processing: Reference gene primer amplification gave estimated nucleated cell counts. Sequencing used immunoSEQ multiplex PCR; TCRdb keeps in-frame clones, though not all of them. From that table come the V and J calls and clone size; the DNA was used to work out D and trimming. The table shows nearly 90,000 clones, with roughly 88% occurring only once. Losses at the gene ends were 2 bases for V and 2 bases for J; bases not matched to a gene: 3. The CDR3 sequence is 14 residues long. Germline-derived CDR1 and CDR2 are SGHDT and YYEEEE.

The chain employs TRBV5-6 and TRBJ2-5, with 7 nucleotides matching TRBD2. Sequenced: peripheral blood. The receptor was derived from a man in his late teens or twenties with COVID-19, enrolled during active disease. The CDR3 DNA reads TGTGCCAGCAGCTTTAGCGGGCCACAAGAGACCCAGTACTTC. Translation gives CASSFSGPQETQYF.